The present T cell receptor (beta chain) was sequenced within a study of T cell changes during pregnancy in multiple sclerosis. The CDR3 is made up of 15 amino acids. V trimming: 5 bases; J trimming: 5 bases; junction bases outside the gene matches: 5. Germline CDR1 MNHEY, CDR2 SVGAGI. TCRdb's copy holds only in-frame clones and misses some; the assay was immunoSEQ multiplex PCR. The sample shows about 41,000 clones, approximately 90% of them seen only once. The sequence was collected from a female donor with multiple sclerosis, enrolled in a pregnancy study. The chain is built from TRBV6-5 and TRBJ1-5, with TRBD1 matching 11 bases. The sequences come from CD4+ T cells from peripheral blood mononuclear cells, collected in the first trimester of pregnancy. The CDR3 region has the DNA TGTGCCAGCAGTCACCGGACAGGGGGCGATCAGCCCCAGCATTTT. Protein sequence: CASSHRTGGDQPQHF.